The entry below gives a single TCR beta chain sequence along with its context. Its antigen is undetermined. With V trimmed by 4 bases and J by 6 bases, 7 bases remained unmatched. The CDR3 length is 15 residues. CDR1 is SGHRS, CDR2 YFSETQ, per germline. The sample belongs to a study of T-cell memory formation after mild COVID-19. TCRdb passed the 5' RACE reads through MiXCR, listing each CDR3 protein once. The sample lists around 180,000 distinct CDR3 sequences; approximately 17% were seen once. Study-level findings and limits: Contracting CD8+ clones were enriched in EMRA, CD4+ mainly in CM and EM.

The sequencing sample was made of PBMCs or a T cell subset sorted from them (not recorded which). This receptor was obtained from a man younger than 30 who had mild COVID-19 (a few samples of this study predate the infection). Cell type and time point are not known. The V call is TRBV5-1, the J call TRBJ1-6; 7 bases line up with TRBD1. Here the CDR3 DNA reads TGCGCCAGCAGCCGGGACAGCCTGACTAATTCACCCCTCCACTTT. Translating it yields CASSRDSLTNSPLHF.